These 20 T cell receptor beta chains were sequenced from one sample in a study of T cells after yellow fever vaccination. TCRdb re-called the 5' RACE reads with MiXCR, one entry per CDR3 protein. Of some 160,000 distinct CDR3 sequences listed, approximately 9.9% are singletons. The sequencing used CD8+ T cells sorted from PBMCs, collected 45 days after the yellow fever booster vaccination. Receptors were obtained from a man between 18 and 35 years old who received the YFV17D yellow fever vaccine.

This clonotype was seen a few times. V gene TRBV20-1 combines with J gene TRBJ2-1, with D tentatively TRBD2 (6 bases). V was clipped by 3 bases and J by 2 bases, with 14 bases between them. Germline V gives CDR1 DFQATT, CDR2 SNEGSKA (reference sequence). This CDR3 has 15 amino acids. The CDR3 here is CSASVIPGAYNEQFF. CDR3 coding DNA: TGCAGTGCTAGCGTCATCCCGGGGGCCTACAATGAGCAGTTCTTC.

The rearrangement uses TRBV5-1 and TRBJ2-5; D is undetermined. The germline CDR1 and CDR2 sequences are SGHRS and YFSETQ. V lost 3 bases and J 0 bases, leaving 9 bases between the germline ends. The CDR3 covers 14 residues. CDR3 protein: CASSSRYNQETQYF. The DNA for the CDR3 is TGCGCCAGCAGCTCGAGGTATAACCAAGAGACCCAGTACTTC.

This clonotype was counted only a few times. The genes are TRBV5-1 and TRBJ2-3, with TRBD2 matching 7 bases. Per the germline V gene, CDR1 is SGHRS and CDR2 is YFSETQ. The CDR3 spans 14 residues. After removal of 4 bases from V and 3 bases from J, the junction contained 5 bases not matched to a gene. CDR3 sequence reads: CASSRSGGTDTQYF. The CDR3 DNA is TGCGCCAGCAGCCGGTCCGGGGGGACAGATACGCAGTATTTT.

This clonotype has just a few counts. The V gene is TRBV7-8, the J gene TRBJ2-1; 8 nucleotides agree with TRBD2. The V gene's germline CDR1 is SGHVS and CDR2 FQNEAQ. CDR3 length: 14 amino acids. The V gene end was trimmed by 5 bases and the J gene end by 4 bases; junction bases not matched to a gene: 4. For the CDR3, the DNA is TGTGCCAGCAGCAAACTAGCGGATTACAATGAGCAGTTCTTC. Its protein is CASSKLADYNEQFF.

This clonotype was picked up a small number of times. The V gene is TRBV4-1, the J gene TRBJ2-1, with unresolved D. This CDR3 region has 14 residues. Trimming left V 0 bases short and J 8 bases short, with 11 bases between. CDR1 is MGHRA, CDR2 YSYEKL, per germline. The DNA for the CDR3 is TGCGCCAGCAGCCAAGATGTTGTGTTCGATGAGCAGTTCTTC. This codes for CASSQDVVFDEQFF.

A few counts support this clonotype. The CDR3 coding sequence is TGTGCCAGCAGCTTAGCGACAGGGGGGGCCTACGAGCAGTACTTC. Its protein is CASSLATGGAYEQYF. The rearrangement uses TRBV7-9 and TRBJ2-7; TRBD1 matches at 9 bases. This CDR3 spans 15 amino acids. Germline values: CDR1 SEHNR, CDR2 FQNEAQ (reference sequence). The V and J ends lost 0 bases and 2 bases, in that order; junction bases with no gene match: 2.

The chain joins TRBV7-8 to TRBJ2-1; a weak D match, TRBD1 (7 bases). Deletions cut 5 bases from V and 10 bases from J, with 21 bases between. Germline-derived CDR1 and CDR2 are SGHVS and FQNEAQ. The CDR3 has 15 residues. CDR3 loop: CASSLWSGGFGEQFF. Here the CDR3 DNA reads TGTGCCAGCAGCCTCTGGTCAGGGGGGTTCGGAGAGCAGTTCTTC.

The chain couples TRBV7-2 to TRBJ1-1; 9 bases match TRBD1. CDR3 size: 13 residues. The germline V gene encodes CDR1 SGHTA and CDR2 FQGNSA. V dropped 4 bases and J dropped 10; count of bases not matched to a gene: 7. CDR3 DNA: TGTGCCAGCAGCTCGAGGGGGGACAGGGCAGCTTTCTTT. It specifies CASSSRGDRAAFF.

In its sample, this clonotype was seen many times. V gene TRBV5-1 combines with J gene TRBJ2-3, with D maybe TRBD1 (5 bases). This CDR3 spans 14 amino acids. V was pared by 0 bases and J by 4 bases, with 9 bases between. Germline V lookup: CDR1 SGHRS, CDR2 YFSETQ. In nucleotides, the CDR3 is TGCGCCAGCAGCTTGGGGCAGGGTCCAGATACGCAGTATTTT. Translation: CASSLGQGPDTQYF.

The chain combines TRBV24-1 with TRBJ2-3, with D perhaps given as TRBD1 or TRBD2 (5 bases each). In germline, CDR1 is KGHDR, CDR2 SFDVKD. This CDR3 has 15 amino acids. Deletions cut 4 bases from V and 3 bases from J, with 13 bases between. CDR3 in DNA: TGTGCCACCAGTGACTTGGGAGAGGGGACAGATACGCAGTATTTT. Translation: CATSDLGEGTDTQYF.

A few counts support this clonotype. The CDR3 spells CASGGVSPTDTQYF. In nucleotides, the CDR3 is TGTGCCAGTGGGGGGGTGTCTCCCACAGATACGCAGTATTTT. This chain links TRBV9 with TRBJ2-3; 7 nucleotides line up with TRBD2. Germline lookup yields CDR1 SGDLS and CDR2 YYNGEE. Trimming took 8 bases from V and 2 from J; bases not matched to a gene: 8. There are 14 residues in the CDR3.

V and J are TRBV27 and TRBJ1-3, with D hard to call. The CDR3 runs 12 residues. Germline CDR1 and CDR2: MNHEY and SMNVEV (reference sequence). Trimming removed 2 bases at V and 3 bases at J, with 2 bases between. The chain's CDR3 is CASSLHGNTIYF. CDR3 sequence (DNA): TGTGCCAGCAGTTTACATGGAAACACCATATATTTT.

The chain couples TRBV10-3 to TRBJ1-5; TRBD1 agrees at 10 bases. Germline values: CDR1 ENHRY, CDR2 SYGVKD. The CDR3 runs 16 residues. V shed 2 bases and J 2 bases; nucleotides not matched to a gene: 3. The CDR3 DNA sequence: TGTGCCATCAGTGAGGGGGACAGGGGCGGCAATCAGCCCCAGCATTTT. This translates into CAISEGDRGGNQPQHF.

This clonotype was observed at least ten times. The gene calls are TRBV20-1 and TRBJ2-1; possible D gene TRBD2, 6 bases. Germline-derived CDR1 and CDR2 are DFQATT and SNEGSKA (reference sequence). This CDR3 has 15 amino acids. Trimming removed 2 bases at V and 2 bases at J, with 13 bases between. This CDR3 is CSARPRTGAYNEQFF. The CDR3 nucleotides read TGCAGTGCTAGACCCCGGACGGGGGCCTACAATGAGCAGTTCTTC.

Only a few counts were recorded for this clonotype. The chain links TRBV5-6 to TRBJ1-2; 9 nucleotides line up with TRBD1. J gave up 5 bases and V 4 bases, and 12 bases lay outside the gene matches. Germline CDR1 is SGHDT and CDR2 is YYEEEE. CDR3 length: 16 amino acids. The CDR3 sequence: CASSTFTGGAGYGYTF. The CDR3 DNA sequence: TGTGCCAGCAGCACATTTACAGGGGGCGCTGGGTATGGCTACACCTTC.

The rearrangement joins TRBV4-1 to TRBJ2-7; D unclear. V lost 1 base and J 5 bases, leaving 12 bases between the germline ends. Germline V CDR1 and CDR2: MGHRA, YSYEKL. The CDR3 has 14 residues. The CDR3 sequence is CASSQVPGHHEQYF. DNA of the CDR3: TGCGCCAGCAGCCAAGTTCCGGGCCACCACGAGCAGTACTTC.

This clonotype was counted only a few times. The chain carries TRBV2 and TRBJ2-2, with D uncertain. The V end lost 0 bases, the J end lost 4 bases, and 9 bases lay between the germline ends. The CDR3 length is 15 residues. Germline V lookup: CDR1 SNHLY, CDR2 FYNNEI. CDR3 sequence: CASSEARVATGELFF. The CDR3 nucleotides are TGTGCCAGCAGTGAAGCGCGTGTGGCCACCGGGGAGCTGTTTTTT.

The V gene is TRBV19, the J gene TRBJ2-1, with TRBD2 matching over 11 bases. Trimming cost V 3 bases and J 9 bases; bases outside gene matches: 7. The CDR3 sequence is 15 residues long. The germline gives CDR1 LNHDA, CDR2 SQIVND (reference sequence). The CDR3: CASSISSGGLPEQFF. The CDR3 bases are TGTGCCAGTAGTATCTCTAGCGGGGGGTTGCCTGAGCAGTTCTTC.

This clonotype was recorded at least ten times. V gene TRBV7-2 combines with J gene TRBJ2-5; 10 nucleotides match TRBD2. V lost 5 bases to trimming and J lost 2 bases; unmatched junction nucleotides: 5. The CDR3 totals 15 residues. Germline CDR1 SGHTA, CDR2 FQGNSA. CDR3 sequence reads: CASSATSGVQETQYF. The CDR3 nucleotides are TGTGCCAGCAGCGCTACTAGCGGGGTTCAAGAGACCCAGTACTTC.

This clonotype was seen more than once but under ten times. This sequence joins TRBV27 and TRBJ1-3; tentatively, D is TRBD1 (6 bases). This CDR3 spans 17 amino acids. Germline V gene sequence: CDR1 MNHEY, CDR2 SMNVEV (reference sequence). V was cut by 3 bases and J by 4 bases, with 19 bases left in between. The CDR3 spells CASSFSSRGRGGNTIYF. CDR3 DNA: TGTGCCAGCAGTTTCAGTTCTAGGGGGAGAGGCGGAAACACCATATATTTT.